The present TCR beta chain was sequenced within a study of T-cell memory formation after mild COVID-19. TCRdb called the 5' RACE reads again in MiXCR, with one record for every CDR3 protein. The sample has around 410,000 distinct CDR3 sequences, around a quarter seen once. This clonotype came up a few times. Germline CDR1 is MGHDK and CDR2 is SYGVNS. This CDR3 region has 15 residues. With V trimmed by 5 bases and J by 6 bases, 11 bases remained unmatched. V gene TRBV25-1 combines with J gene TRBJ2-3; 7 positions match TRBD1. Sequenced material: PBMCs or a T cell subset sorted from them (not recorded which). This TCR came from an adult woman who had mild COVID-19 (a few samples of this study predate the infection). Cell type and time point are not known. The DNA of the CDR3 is TGTGCCAGCAGTACTCCGGGACAGAGCTCTGATACGCAGTATTTT. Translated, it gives CASSTPGQSSDTQYF.